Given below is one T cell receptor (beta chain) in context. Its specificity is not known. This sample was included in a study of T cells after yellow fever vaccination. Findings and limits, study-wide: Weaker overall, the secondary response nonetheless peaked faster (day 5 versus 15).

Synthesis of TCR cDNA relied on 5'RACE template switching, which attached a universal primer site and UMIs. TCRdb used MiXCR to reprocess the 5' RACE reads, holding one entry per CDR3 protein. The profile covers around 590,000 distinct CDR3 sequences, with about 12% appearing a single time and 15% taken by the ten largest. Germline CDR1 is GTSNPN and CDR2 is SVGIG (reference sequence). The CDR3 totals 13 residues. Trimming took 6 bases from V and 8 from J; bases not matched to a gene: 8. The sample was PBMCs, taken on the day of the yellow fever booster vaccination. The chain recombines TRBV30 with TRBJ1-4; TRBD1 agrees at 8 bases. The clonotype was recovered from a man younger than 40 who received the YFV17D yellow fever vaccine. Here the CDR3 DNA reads TGTGCCTGCTCGACAGGGGAGGAGGAAAAACTGTTTTTT. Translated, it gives CACSTGEEEKLFF.